This T cell receptor beta chain was sequenced for a study of response to subunit inactivated influenza vaccine. V was clipped by 2 bases and J by 5 bases, with 8 bases between them. The CDR3 contains 13 residues. CDR1 is SGHTA, CDR2 FQGNSA, per germline. Worth noting for this clonotype: What it recognizes is unknown.

Regarding the study as a whole: The authors suggested that few new T cells are recruited per seasonal influenza vaccination.

TCRdb fed the RT-PCR reads into MiXCR, producing one record per CDR3 protein. The repertoire holds under 950,000 distinct CDR3 sequences, with about 20% as singletons. This rearrangement joins TRBV7-2 to TRBJ2-3; possibly TRBD2 for D (5 bases). This receptor was taken from a man aged 50 to 59 who received an inactivated influenza vaccine. The sample was PBMCs from blood, taken roughly 5 days after vaccination. In DNA form, the CDR3 reads TGTGCCAGCAGCTTAATTGGGAGAGATACGCAGTATTTT. Protein product: CASSLIGRDTQYF. Supplemented by reference TRBV7-2 and TRBJ2-3, the full variable domain reads GAGVSQSPSNKVTEKGKDVELRCDPISGHTALYWYRQSLGQGLEFLIYFQGNSAPDKSGLPSDRFSAERTGGSVSTLTIQRTQQEDSAVYLCASSLIGRDTQYFGPGTRLTVL.